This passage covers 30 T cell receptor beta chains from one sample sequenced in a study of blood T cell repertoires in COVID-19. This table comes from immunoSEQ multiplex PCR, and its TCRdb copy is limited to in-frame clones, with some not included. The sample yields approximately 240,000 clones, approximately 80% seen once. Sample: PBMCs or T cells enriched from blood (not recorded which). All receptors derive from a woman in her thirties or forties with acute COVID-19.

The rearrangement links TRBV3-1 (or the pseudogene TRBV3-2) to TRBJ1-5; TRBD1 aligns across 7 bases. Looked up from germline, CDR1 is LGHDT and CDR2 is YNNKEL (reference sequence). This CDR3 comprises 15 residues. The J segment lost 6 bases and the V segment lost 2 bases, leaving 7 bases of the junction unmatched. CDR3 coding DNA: TGTGCCAGCAGCCAAAACAGGGGAGACGGTCAGCCCCAGCATTTT. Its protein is CASSQNRGDGQPQHF.

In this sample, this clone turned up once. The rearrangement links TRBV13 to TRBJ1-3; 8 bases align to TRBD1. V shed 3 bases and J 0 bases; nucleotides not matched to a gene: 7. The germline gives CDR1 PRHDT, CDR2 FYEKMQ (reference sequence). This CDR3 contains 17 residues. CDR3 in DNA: TGTGCCAGCAGCTTTTCGGCAGGGGGCCACTCTGGAAACACCATATATTTT. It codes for CASSFSAGGHSGNTIYF.

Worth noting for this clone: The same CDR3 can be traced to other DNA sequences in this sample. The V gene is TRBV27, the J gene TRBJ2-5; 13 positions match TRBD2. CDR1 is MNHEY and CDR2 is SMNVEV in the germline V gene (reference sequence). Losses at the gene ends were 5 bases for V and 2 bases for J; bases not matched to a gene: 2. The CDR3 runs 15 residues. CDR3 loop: CASSQLAGGQETQYF. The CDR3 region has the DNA TGTGCCAGCAGTCAACTAGCGGGAGGGCAAGAGACCCAGTACTTC.

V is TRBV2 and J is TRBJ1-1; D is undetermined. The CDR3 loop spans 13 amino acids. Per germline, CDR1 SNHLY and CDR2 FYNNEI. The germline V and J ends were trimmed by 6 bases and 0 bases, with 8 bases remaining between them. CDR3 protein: CASSVQMNTEAFF. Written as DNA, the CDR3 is TGTGCCAGCAGCGTACAGATGAACACTGAAGCTTTCTTT.

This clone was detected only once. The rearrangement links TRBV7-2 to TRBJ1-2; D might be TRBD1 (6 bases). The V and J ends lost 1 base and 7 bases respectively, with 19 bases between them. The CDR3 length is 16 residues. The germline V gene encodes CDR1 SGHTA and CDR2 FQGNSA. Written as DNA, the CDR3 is TGTGCCAGCAGCTTAGATCCAGGGGCGATGGTCGGTGGCTACACCTTC. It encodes CASSLDPGAMVGGYTF.

CDR3 protein: CASSPGTLDYGYTF. The CDR3 DNA reads TGTGCCAGCAGCCCTGGGACATTGGACTATGGCTACACCTTC. The V and J genes are TRBV7-8 and TRBJ1-2; the D gene is possibly TRBD1 (6 bases). The CDR3 contains 14 residues. The germline CDR1 and CDR2 sequences are SGHVS and FQNEAQ. V was shortened by 5 bases and J by 3 bases, with 13 bases between the two germline ends.

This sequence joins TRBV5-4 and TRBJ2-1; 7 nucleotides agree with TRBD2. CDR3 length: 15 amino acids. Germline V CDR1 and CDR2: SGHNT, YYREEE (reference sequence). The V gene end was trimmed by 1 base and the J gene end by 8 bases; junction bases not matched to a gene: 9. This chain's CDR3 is CASSLLTSAADEQFF. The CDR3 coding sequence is TGTGCCAGCAGCTTGTTAACTAGCGCAGCCGATGAGCAGTTCTTC.

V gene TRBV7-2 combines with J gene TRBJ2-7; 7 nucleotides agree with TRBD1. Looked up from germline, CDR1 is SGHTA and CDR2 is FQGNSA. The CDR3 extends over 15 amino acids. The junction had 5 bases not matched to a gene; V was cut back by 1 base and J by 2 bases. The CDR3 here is CASSLETGQTYEQYF. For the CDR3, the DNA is TGTGCCAGCAGCTTAGAGACAGGGCAAACCTACGAGCAGTACTTC.

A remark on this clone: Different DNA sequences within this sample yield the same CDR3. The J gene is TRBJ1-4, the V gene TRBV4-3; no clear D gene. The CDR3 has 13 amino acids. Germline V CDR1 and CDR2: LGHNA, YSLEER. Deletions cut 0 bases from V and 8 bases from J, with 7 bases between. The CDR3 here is CASSQDRREKLFF. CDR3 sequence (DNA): TGCGCCAGCAGCCAAGATAGGCGGGAAAAACTGTTTTTT.

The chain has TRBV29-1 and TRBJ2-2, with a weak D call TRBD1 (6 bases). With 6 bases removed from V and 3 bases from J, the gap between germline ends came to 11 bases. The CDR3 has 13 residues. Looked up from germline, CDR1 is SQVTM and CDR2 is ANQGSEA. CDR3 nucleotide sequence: TGCAGCGTGATTTACAGGGACACCGGGGAGCTGTTTTTT. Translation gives CSVIYRDTGELFF.

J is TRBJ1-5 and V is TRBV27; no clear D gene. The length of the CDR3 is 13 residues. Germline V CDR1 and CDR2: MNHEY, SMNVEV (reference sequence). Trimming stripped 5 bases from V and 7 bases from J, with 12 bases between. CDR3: CASSPSGSQPQHF. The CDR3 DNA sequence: TGTGCCAGCAGTCCCTCCGGTAGCCAGCCCCAGCATTTT.

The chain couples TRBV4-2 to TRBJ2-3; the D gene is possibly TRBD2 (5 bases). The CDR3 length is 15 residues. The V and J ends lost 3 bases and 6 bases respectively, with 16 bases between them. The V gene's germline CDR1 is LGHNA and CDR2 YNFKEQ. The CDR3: CASSHLLAGSDTQYF. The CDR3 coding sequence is TGTGCCAGCAGCCACCTTTTGGCGGGCTCCGATACGCAGTATTTT.

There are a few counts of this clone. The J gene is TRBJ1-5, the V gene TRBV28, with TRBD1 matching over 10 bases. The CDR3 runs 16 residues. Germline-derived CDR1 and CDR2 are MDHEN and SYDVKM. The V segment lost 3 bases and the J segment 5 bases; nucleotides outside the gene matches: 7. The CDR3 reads CASSFRDRGLYQPQHF. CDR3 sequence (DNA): TGTGCCAGCAGTTTTCGCGACAGGGGGCTTTATCAGCCCCAGCATTTT.

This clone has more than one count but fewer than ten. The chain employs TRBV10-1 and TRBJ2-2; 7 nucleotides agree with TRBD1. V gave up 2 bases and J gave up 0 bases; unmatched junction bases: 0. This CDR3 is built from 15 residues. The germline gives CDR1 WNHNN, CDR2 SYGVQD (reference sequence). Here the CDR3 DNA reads TGCGCCAGCAGTGAGACAGGGGCGAACACCGGGGAGCTGTTTTTT. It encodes CASSETGANTGELFF.

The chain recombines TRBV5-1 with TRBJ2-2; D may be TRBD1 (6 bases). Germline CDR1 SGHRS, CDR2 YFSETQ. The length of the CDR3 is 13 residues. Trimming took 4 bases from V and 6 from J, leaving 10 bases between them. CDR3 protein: CASSKQGSGELFF. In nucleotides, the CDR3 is TGCGCCAGCAGCAAACAGGGTTCCGGGGAGCTGTTTTTT.

DNA of the CDR3: TGTGCCAGCAGCCAAGGGGCTAGCGGGAGGGCCGGCACAGATACGCAGTATTTT. Protein sequence: CASSQGASGRAGTDTQYF. This chain uses TRBV3-1 (or the pseudogene TRBV3-2) with TRBJ2-3; TRBD2 matches 12 bases. The CDR3 has 18 amino acids. J was trimmed by 1 base and V by 1 base; bases with no gene match: 6. The germline V gene encodes CDR1 LGHDT and CDR2 YNNKEL (reference sequence).

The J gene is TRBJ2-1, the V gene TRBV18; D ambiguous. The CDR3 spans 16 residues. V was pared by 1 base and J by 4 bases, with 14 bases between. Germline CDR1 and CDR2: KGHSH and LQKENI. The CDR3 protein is CASSPRDITVYNEQFF. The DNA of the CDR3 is TGTGCCAGCTCACCACGTGACATCACCGTATACAATGAGCAGTTCTTC.

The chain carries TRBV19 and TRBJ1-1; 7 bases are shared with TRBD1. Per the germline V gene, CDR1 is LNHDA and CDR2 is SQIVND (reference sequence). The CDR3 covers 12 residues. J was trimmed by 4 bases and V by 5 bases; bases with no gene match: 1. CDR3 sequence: CASSPGGTEAFF. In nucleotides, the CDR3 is TGTGCCAGTAGTCCAGGGGGCACTGAAGCTTTCTTT.

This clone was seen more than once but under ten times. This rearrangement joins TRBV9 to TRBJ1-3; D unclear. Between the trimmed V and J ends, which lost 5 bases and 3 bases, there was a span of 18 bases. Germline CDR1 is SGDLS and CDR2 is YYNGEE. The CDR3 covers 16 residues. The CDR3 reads CASSSQPVARGNTIYF. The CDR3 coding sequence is TGTGCCAGCAGTTCCCAACCCGTAGCGCGTGGAAACACCATATATTTT.

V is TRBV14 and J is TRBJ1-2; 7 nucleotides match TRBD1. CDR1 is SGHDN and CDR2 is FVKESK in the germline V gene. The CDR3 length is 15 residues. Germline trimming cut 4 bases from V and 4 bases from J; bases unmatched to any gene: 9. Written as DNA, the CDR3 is TGTGCCAGCAGCCGTAGGGACAGCCCAATCTATGGCTACACCTTC. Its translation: CASSRRDSPIYGYTF.

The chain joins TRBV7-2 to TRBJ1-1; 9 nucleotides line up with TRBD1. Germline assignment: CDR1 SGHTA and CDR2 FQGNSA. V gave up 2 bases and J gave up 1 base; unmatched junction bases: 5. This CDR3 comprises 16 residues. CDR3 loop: CASSLWDRDWNTEAFF. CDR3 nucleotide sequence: TGTGCCAGCAGCTTATGGGACAGGGATTGGAACACTGAAGCTTTCTTT.

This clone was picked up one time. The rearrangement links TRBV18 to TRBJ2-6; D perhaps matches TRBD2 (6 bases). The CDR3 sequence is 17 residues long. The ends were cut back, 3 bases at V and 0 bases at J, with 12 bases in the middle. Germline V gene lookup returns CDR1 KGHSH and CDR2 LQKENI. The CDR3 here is CASSPGLQSSGANVLTF. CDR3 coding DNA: TGTGCCAGCTCACCGGGACTCCAGAGCTCTGGGGCCAACGTCCTGACTTTC.

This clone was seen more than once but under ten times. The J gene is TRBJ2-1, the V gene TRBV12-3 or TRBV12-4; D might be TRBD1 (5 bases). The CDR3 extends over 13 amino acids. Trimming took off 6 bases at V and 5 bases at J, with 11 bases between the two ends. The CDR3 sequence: CASRRDSNNEQFF. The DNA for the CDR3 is TGTGCCAGCAGACGCGACAGCAACAATGAGCAGTTCTTC.

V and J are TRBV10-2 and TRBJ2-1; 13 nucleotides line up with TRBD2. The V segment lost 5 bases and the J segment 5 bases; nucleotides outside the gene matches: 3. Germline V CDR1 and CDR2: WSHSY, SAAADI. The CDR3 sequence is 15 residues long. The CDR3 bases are TGCGCCAGCAGTATGGGACTAGCGGGAAACAATGAGCAGTTCTTC. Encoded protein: CASSMGLAGNNEQFF.

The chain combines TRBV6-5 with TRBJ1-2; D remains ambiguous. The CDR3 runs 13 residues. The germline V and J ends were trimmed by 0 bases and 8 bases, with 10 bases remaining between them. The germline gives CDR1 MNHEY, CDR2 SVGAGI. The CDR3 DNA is TGTGCCAGCAGTTACTCGAGGGCGGGAGGCTACACCTTC. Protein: CASSYSRAGGYTF.

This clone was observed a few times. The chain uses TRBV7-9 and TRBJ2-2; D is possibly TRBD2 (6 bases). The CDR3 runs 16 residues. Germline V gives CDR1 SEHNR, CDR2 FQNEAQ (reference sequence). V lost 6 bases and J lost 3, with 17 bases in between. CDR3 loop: CASSSTQWEDTGELFF. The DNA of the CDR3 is TGTGCCAGCAGTTCGACCCAATGGGAGGACACCGGGGAGCTGTTTTTT.

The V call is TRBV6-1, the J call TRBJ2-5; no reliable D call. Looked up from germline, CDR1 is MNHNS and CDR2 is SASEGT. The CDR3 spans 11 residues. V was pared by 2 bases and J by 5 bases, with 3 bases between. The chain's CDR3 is CASSEYETQYF. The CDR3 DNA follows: TGTGCCAGCAGTGAATATGAGACCCAGTACTTC.

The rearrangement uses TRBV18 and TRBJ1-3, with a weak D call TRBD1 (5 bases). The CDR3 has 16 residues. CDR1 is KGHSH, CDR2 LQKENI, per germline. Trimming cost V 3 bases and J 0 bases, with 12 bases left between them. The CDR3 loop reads CASSPDSAVSGNTIYF. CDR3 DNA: TGTGCCAGCTCACCCGACAGCGCCGTCTCTGGAAACACCATATATTTT.

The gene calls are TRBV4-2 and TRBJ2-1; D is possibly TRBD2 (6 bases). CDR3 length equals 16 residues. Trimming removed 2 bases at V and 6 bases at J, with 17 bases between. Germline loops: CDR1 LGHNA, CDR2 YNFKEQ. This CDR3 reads CASSQPGSSALNEQFF. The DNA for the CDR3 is TGTGCCAGCAGCCAACCCGGGAGTAGCGCTCTCAATGAGCAGTTCTTC.

The CDR3 DNA sequence: TGTGCCAGCAGTTACTCGAGTCGGGGTGTCTATGGCTACACCTTC. This encodes CASSYSSRGVYGYTF. The chain uses TRBV6-5 and TRBJ1-2; no clear D. Germline V gene lookup returns CDR1 MNHEY and CDR2 SVGAGI. Trimming took off 0 bases at V and 4 bases at J, with 12 bases between the two ends. This CDR3 is built from 15 residues.